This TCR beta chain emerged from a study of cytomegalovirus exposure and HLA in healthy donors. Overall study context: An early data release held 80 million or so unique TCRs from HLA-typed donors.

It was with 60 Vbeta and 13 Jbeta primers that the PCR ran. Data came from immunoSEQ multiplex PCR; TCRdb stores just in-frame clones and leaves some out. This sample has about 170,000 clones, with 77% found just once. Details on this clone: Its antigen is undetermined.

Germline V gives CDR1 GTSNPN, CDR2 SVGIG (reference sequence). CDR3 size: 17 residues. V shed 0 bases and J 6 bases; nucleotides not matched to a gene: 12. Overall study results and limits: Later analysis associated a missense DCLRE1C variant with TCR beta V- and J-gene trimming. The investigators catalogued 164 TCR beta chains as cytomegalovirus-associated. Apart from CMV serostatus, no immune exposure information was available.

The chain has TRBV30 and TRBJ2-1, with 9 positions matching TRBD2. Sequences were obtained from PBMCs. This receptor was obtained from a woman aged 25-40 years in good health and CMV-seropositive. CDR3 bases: TGTGCCTGGAGTGTACTTGGGGGCGGGAGGGCCGCCAATGAGCAGTTCTTC. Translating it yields CAWSVLGGGRAANEQFF. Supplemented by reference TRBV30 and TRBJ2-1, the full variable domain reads SQTIHQWPATLVQPVGSPLSLECTVEGTSNPNLYWYRQAAGRGLQLLFYSVGIGQISSEVPQNLSASRPQDRQFILSSKKLLLSDSGFYLCAWSVLGGGRAANEQFFGPGTRLTVL.